A single sample gave rise to the 3 T cell receptor beta chains below, sequenced in a study of CD8+CD57+ T cells in acquired aplastic anemia. In patients chosen for sequencing, flow cytometry had shown CD8+CD57+ cell expansion. Profiling that covered TCR beta VDJ and CDR3 relied on genomic DNA as its template. TCRdb itself ran the reads through MiXCR, one entry per CDR3 protein. The top ten hold approximately 50% of the sample, which has over 150,000 distinct CDR3 sequences, 71% seen once. What was sequenced was sorted CD4+, CD8+, or CD8+CD57+ T cells (not recorded which) from PBMCs. The receptors were gathered from a human donor with aplastic anemia.

The genes are TRBV15 and TRBJ2-1, with D unclear. Germline-derived CDR1 and CDR2 are LNHNV and YYDKDF (reference sequence). The CDR3 totals 12 residues. V shed 1 base and J shed 6 bases, with 4 bases lying between them. In DNA, the CDR3 is TGTGCCACCAGCAGAGGGCGCAATGAGCAGTTCTTC. Encoded protein: CATSRGRNEQFF.

V and J are TRBV6-5 and TRBJ1-2, with D unclear. V shed 2 bases and J shed 3 bases, with 7 bases lying between them. There are 13 residues in the CDR3. In germline, CDR1 is MNHEY, CDR2 SVGAGI. The CDR3 DNA reads TGTGCCAGCAGTTACGGCAGTGACTATGGCTACACCTTC. Its protein product is CASSYGSDYGYTF.

V usage is TRBV2 and J usage is TRBJ1-5; 8 positions agree with TRBD1. J was trimmed by 0 bases and V by 3 bases; bases with no gene match: 4. This CDR3 comprises 16 residues. Germline-derived CDR1 and CDR2 are SNHLY and FYNNEI. CDR3 residues: CASSEQGAYSNQPQHF. Here the CDR3 DNA reads TGTGCCAGCAGTGAGCAGGGGGCTTATAGCAATCAGCCCCAGCATTTT.